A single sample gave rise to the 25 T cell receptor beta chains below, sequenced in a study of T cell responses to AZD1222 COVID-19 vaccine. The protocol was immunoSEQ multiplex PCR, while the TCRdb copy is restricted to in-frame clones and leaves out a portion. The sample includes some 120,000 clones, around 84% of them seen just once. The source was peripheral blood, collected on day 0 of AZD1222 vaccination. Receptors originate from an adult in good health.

CDR3 loop: CASSVDREPYEQYF. The CDR3 DNA sequence: TGCGCCAGCAGTGTAGACCGGGAGCCCTACGAGCAGTACTTC. This chain joins TRBV10-1 and TRBJ2-7, with a tentative D call TRBD2 (6 bases). Germline values: CDR1 WNHNN, CDR2 SYGVQD (reference sequence). CDR3 length: 14 residues. Trimming left V 4 bases short and J 2 bases short, with 12 bases between.

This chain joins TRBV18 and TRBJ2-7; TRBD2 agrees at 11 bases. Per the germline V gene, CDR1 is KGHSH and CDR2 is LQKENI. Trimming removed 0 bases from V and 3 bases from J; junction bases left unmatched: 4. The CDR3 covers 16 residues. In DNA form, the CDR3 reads TGTGCCAGCTCACCACCGGGACTAGCGGCGCGCTACGAGCAGTACTTC. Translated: CASSPPGLAARYEQYF.

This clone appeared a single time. CDR3 loop: CASSPGRVGYEQYF. CDR3 in DNA: TGTGCCAGCAGCCCAGGACGGGTGGGCTACGAGCAGTACTTC. This chain links TRBV7-9 with TRBJ2-7; D remains ambiguous. This CDR3 is 14 amino acids long. In germline, CDR1 is SEHNR, CDR2 FQNEAQ (reference sequence). Trimming cost V 5 bases and J 3 bases, with 14 bases left between them.

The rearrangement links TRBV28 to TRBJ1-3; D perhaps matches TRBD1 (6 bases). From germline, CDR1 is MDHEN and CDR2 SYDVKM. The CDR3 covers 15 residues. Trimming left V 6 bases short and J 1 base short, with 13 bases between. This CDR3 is CASRLGGLSGNTIYF. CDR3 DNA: TGTGCCAGCAGGCTGGGGGGGCTATCTGGAAACACCATATATTTT.

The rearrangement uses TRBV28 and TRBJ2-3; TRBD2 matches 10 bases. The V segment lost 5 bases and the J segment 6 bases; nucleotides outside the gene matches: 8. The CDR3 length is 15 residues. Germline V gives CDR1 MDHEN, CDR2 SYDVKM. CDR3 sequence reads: CASSTEREGKDTQYF. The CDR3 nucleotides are TGTGCCAGCAGTACTGAGCGGGAGGGCAAGGATACGCAGTATTTT.

The CDR3 DNA reads as TGTGCCAGCCGACAGGGGGTTACGACCGGGGAGCTGTTTTTT. Amino acid sequence: CASRQGVTTGELFF. The chain carries TRBV7-2 and TRBJ2-2; the match to TRBD1 covers 9 bases. V lost 8 bases and J lost 5; bases outside the gene matches: 6. CDR3 length: 14 amino acids. Germline values: CDR1 SGHTA, CDR2 FQGNSA.

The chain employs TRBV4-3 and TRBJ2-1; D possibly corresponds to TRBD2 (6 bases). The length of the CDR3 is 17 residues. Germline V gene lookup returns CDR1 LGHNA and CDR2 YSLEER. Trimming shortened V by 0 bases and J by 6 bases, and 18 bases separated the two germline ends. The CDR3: CASSQDLALAPANEQFF. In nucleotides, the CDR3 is TGCGCCAGCAGCCAAGATCTGGCGCTAGCGCCAGCCAATGAGCAGTTCTTC.

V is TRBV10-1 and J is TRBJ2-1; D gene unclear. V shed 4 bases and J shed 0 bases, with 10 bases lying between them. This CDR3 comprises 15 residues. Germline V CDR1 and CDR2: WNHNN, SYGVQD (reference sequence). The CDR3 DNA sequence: TGCGCCAGCAGTGTGGCAGGCAGCTCCTACAATGAGCAGTTCTTC. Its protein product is CASSVAGSSYNEQFF.

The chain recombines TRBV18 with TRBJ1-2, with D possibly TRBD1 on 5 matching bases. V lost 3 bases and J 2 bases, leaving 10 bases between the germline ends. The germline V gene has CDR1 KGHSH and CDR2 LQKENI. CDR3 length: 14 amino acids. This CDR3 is CASSPRTNNYGYTF. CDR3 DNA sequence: TGTGCCAGCTCACCTCGGACAAACAACTATGGCTACACCTTC.

This CDR3 reads CASSLRGEGVYEQYF. The CDR3 nucleotides are TGCGCCAGCAGCTTGCGTGGCGAGGGGGTGTACGAGCAGTACTTC. The chain recombines TRBV5-1 with TRBJ2-7; TRBD1 is a possible D gene (6 bases). Germline V lookup: CDR1 SGHRS, CDR2 YFSETQ. This CDR3 has 15 residues. V was clipped by 1 base and J by 4 bases, with 15 bases between them.

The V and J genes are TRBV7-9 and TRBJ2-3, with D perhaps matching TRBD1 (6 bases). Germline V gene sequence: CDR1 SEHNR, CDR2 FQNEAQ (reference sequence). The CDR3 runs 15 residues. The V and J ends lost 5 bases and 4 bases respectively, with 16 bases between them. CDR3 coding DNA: TGTGCCAGCAGCCCGGCAGGCAGGGGCCCAGATACGCAGTATTTT. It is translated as CASSPAGRGPDTQYF.

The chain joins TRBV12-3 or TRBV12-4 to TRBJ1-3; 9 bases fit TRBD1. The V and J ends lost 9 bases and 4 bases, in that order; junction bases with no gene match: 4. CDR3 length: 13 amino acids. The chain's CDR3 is CASWTGEGNTIYF. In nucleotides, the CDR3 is TGTGCCAGTTGGACAGGGGAAGGAAACACCATATATTTT.

CDR3 protein: CASSSRTSGGTNEQFF. Written as DNA, the CDR3 is TGCGCCAGCAGCTCTCGGACTAGCGGGGGGACCAATGAGCAGTTCTTC. V gene TRBV5-1 combines with J gene TRBJ2-1; 14 positions match TRBD2. V gave up 3 bases and J gave up 6 bases; unmatched junction bases: 5. CDR1 is SGHRS, CDR2 YFSETQ, per germline. The CDR3 runs 16 residues.

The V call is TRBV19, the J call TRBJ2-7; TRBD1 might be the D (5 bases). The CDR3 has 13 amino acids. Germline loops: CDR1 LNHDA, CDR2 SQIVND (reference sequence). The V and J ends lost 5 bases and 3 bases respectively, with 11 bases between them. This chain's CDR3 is CASSFTTGYEQYF. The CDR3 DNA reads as TGTGCCAGTAGTTTTACCACAGGCTACGAGCAGTACTTC.

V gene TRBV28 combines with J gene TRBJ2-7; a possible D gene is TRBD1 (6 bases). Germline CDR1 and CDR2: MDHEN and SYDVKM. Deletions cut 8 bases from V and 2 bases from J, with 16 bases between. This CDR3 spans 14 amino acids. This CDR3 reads CASRGWSGAYEQYF. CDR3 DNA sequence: TGTGCCAGCCGCGGATGGTCAGGGGCCTACGAGCAGTACTTC. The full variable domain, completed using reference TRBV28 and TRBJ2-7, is DVKVTQSSRYLVKRTGEKVFLECVQDMDHENMFWYRQDPGLGLRLIYFSYDVKMKEKGDIPEGYSVSREKKERFSLILESASTNQTSMYLCASRGWSGAYEQYFGPGTRLTVT.

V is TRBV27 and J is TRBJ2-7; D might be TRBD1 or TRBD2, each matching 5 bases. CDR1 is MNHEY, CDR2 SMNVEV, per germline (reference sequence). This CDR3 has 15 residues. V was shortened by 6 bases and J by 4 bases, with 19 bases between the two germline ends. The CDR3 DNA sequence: TGTGCCAGCAGCCCCGGTGGCAGGGAGAGATACGAGCAGTACTTC. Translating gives CASSPGGRERYEQYF.

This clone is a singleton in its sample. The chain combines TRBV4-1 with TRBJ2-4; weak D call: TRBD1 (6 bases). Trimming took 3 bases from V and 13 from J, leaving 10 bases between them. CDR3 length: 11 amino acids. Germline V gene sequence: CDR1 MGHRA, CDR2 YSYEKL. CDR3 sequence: CASSHPGQQYF. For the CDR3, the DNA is TGCGCCAGCAGCCATCCGGGACAACAGTACTTC.

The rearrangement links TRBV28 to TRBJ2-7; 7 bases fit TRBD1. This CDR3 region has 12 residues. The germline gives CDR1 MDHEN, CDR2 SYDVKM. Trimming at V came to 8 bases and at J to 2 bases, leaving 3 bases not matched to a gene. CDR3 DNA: TGTGCCAGCGAGACAGGGACCTACGAGCAGTACTTC. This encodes CASETGTYEQYF.

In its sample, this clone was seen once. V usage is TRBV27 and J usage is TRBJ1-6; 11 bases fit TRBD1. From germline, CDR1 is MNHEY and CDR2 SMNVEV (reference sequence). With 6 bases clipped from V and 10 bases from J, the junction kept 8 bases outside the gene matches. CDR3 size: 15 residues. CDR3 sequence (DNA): TGTGCCAGCAGCCCGCCCGGACAGGGGGCCTCACCCCTCCACTTT. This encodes CASSPPGQGASPLHF.

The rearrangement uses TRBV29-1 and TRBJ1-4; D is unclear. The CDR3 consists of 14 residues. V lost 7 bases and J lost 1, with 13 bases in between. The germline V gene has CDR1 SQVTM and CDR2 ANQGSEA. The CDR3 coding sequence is TGCAGCGCTGGAGCCGCCGGAACTAATGAAAAACTGTTTTTT. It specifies CSAGAAGTNEKLFF. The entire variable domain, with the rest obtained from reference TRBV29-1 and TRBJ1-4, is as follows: SAVISQKPSRDICQRGTSLTIQCQVDSQVTMMFWYRQQPGQSLTLIATANQGSEATYESGFVIDKFPISRPNLTFSTLTVSNMSPEDSSIYLCSAGAAGTNEKLFFGSGTQLSVL.

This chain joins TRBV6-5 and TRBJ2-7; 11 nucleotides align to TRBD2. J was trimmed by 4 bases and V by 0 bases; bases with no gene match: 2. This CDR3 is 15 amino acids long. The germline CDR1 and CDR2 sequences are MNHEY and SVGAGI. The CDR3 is CASSYSTSGGYEQYF. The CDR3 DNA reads TGTGCCAGCAGTTACTCTACTAGCGGGGGATACGAGCAGTACTTC.

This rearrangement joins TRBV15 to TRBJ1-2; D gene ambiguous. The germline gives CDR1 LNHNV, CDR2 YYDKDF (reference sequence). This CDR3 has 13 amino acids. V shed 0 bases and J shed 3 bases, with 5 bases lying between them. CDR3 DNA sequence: TGTGCCACCAGCAGAGATGGCGACTATGGCTACACCTTC. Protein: CATSRDGDYGYTF.

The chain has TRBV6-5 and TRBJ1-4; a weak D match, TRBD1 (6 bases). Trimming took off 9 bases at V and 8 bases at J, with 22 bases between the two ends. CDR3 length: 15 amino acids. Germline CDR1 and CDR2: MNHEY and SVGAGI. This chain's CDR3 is CASSVSIGTPEKLFF. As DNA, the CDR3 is TGTGCCAGTTCCGTCTCCATCGGGACACCGGAAAAACTGTTTTTT.

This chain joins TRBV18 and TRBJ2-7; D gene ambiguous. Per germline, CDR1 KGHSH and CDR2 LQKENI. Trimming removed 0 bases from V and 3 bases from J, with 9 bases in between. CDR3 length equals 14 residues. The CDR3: CASSPPTERYEQYF. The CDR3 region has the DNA TGTGCCAGCTCACCACCCACGGAACGCTACGAGCAGTACTTC.

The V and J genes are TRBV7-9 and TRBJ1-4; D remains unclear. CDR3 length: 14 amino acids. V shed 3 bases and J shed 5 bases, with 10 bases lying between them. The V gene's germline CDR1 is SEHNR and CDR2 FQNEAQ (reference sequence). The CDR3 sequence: CASSFSNGNEKLFF. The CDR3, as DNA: TGTGCCAGCAGCTTTTCAAACGGGAATGAAAAACTGTTTTTT. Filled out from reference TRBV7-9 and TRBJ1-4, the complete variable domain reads DTGVSQNPRHKITKRGQNVTFRCDPISEHNRLYWYRQTLGQGPEFLTYFQNEAQLEKSRLLSDRFSAERPKGSFSTLEIQRTEQGDSAMYLCASSFSNGNEKLFFGSGTQLSVL.